This T cell receptor (beta chain) derives from a study of cytomegalovirus exposure and HLA in healthy donors. The donors were members of the approximately 120-subject validation cohort (separate from the approximately 670-subject first cohort). With respect to this clone: The antigen remains undetermined.

This table comes from immunoSEQ multiplex PCR, and its TCRdb copy is limited to in-frame clones, with some not included. Altogether about 120,000 clones are present, under 90% being singletons, with the ten largest covering about 2.2%. Overall study results and limits: Whilst most TCR sequences proved rare, a subset of public TCRs occurred across many donors. It was 150 or so TCR beta chains that were listed as cytomegalovirus-associated. That first-cohort TCR clusters tended to co-occur in the roughly 110 validation repertoires was found in a later analysis.

The specimen sequenced was PBMCs. The source of this sequence is a woman in her 30s in good health and CMV-seronegative.

For the CDR3, the DNA is TGCAGTGCTAGAGTCGGGGGGGCAGCTTTCTTT. Translated: CSARVGGAAFF. The rearrangement links TRBV20-1 to TRBJ1-1, with a possible D match to TRBD1 (6 bases). V gave up 1 base and J gave up 10 bases, with 10 bases separating them. The germline V gene has CDR1 DFQATT and CDR2 SNEGSKA (reference sequence). The length of the CDR3 is 11 residues.